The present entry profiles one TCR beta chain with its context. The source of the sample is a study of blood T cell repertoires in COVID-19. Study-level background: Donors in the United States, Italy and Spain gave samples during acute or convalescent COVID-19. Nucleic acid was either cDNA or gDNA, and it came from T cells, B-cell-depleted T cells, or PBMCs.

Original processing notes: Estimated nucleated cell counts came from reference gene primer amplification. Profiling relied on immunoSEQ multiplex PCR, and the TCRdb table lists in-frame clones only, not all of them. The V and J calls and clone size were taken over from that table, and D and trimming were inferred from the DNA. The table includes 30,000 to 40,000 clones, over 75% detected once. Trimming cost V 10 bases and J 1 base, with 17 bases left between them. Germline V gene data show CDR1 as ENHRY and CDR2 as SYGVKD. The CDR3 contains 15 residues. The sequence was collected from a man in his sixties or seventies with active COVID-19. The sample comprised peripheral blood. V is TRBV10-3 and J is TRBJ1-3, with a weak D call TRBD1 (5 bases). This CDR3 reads CATGDLTYSGNTIYF. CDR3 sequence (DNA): TGTGCCACGGGGGACCTTACTTATTCTGGAAACACCATATATTTT.